These T cell receptor beta chains were read from a single sample in a study of shared clonotypes between healthy human individuals. Assay used: immunoSEQ multiplex PCR; TCRdb lists only in-frame clones, some missing. The data contain hundreds of thousands of clones, 95% of them singletons. Source material: naive CD8+ T cells sorted from blood. The receptors originated from a woman in her twenties or thirties in good health. The CDR3 runs from the conserved cysteine through the conserved F or W. Fields, in order: J gene, V gene, D gene, clone size, CDR3 DNA, CDR3 protein. A D gene is named only where the DNA matches it firmly. For some rows the clone size is stated as once, few or many, or as a class when expanded; others skip it.

>TRBJ2-7|TRBV5-6|TRBD2|NA
TGTGCCAGCAGCTTGGTGGGTAGCGGGGCTTCCTACGAGCAGTACTTC
CASSLVGSGASYEQYF
>TRBJ2-7|TRBV28|NA|NA
TGTGCCAGCAGTTCTCCCGGGACATTTTTCTACGAGCAGTACTTC
CASSSPGTFFYEQYF
>TRBJ2-1|TRBV19|NA|NA
TGTGCCAGTAGTACTAGTCTTTACAATGAGCAGTTCTTC
CASSTSLYNEQFF
>TRBJ2-7|TRBV9|NA|NA
TGTGCCAGCAGCGTCTTTAGCAGCTCCTACGAGCAGTACTTC
CASSVFSSSYEQYF
>TRBJ2-7|TRBV7-9|NA|NA
TGTGCCAGCAGCTTAGCAACAGGCGGATCCTACGAGCAGTACTTC
CASSLATGGSYEQYF
>TRBJ1-2|TRBV29-1|TRBD1|NA
TGCAGCGATCTCGGGACAGACCTATATGGCTACACCTTC
CSDLGTDLYGYTF
>TRBJ2-1|TRBV7-9|NA|NA
TGTGCCAGCAGCTTAGACCTGTGGGTAGAGAAGAATGAGCAGTTCTTC
CASSLDLWVEKNEQFF
>TRBJ2-7|TRBV28|NA|NA
TGTGCCAGCACCCCCAATCGTTACGAGCAGTACTTC
CASTPNRYEQYF
>TRBJ1-5|TRBV25-1|TRBD1|once
TGTGCCAGCCGCGGACAGGGCCTAGGCTATCAGCCCCAGCATTTT
CASRGQGLGYQPQHF
>TRBJ2-3|TRBV27|NA|NA
TGTGCCAGCAGTCCCGTGGGGGCAGTGACCCCCGATACGCAGTATTTT
CASSPVGAVTPDTQYF